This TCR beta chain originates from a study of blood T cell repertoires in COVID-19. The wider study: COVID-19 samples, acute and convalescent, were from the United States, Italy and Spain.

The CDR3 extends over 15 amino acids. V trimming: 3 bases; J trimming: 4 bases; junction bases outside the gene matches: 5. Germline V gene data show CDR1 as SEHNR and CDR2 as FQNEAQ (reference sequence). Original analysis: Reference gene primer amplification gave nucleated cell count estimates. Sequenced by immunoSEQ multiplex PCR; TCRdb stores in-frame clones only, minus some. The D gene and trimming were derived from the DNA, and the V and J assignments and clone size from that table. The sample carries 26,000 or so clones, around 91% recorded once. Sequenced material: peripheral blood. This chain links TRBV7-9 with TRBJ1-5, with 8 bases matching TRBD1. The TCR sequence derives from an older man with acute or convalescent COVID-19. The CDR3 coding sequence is TGTGCCAGCAGCTTCGGACAGGGTGAGAATCAGCCCCAGCATTTT. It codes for CASSFGQGENQPQHF. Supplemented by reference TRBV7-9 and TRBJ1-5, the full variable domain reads DTGVSQNPRHKITKRGQNVTFRCDPISEHNRLYWYRQTLGQGPEFLTYFQNEAQLEKSRLLSDRFSAERPKGSFSTLEIQRTEQGDSAMYLCASSFGQGENQPQHFGDGTRLSIL.